The rows below give T cell receptor beta chains drawn from one sample of a study of blood T cell repertoires in COVID-19. The data were produced by immunoSEQ multiplex PCR, yet TCRdb's version contains in-frame clones alone and is incomplete. This table holds just under 65,000 clones, around 80% found once. Sequenced material: peripheral blood. The origin of the receptors is a man in his sixties with COVID-19, enrolled during active disease. Both conserved end residues are part of each CDR3. Fields, in order: J gene, D gene, V gene, clone size, CDR3 protein, CDR3 DNA. The D gene is left open where the match is weak. Part of the rows lack a size; the others show once, few, many or a class for expanded clones.

j_call: TRBJ1-5; d_call: .; v_call: TRBV21-1; clone_size: .; cdr3_aa: CASSYQRDRGMQPQHF; cdr3_nt: TGTGCCAGCAGCTATCAACGGGACAGGGGTATGCAACCCCAGCATTTT
j_call: TRBJ2-6; d_call: TRBD2; v_call: TRBV3-1/TRBV3-2; clone_size: .; cdr3_aa: CASSRLLGPAGVGANVLTF; cdr3_nt: TGTGCCAGCAGCCGACTTCTAGGGCCCGCGGGGGTCGGGGCCAACGTCCTGACTTTC
j_call: TRBJ1-6; d_call: .; v_call: TRBV3-1/TRBV3-2; clone_size: .; cdr3_aa: CASSQGGQGSSPLHF; cdr3_nt: TGTGCCAGCAGCCAAGGCGGGCAGGGGAGTTCACCCCTCCACTTT
j_call: TRBJ1-2; d_call: TRBD1; v_call: TRBV19; clone_size: .; cdr3_aa: CASDTGTGNGYTF; cdr3_nt: TGTGCCAGCGATACCGGGACAGGGAATGGCTACACCTTC
j_call: TRBJ2-6; d_call: TRBD2; v_call: TRBV27; clone_size: .; cdr3_aa: CASSFLGRGQLSWANVLTF; cdr3_nt: TGTGCCAGCAGTTTCCTCGGGAGGGGCCAACTCAGTTGGGCCAACGTCCTGACTTTC
j_call: TRBJ2-5; d_call: .; v_call: TRBV5-1; clone_size: .; cdr3_aa: CASSLAHETQYF; cdr3_nt: TGCGCCAGCAGCTTGGCCCATGAGACCCAGTACTTC
j_call: TRBJ2-7; d_call: TRBD1; v_call: TRBV2; clone_size: .; cdr3_aa: CASRANTGAEQYF; cdr3_nt: TGTGCCAGCAGGGCGAACACAGGGGCCGAGCAGTACTTC
j_call: TRBJ1-1; d_call: .; v_call: TRBV7-2; clone_size: .; cdr3_aa: CASSWGQPPEAFF; cdr3_nt: TGTGCCAGCAGCTGGGGACAACCCCCTGAAGCTTTCTTT
j_call: TRBJ1-2; d_call: .; v_call: TRBV3-1/TRBV3-2; clone_size: few; cdr3_aa: CASSLGYGYTF; cdr3_nt: TGTGCCAGCAGCCTCGGCTATGGCTACACCTTC
j_call: TRBJ1-5; d_call: TRBD1; v_call: TRBV7-9; clone_size: few; cdr3_aa: CASSLGRGINQPQHF; cdr3_nt: TGTGCCAGCAGCTTGGGCAGGGGGATCAATCAGCCCCAGCATTTT
j_call: TRBJ1-3; d_call: .; v_call: TRBV28; clone_size: .; cdr3_aa: CASRPGQAGNTIYF; cdr3_nt: TGTGCCAGCAGACCGGGACAAGCAGGAAACACCATATATTTT
j_call: TRBJ1-4; d_call: .; v_call: TRBV5-1; clone_size: .; cdr3_aa: CASSPGGTNEKLFF; cdr3_nt: TGCGCCAGCAGCCCCGGAGGGACTAATGAAAAACTGTTTTTT
j_call: TRBJ2-4; d_call: TRBD2; v_call: TRBV6-5; clone_size: .; cdr3_aa: CARGGVWDIQYF; cdr3_nt: TGTGCCAGGGGGGGGGTTTGGGACATTCAGTACTTC
j_call: TRBJ1-2; d_call: .; v_call: TRBV9; clone_size: .; cdr3_aa: CASSVGTSANYGYTF; cdr3_nt: TGTGCCAGCAGCGTAGGAACTAGCGCTAACTATGGCTACACCTTC
j_call: TRBJ1-2; d_call: .; v_call: TRBV18; clone_size: .; cdr3_aa: CASSPDGTNYGYTF; cdr3_nt: TGTGCCAGCTCACCCGACGGGACTAACTATGGCTACACCTTC
j_call: TRBJ2-5; d_call: .; v_call: TRBV10-1; clone_size: few; cdr3_aa: CASSRRGQETQYF; cdr3_nt: TGCGCCAGCAGCCGACGGGGCCAAGAGACCCAGTACTTC
j_call: TRBJ1-1; d_call: TRBD1; v_call: TRBV2; clone_size: .; cdr3_aa: CASSEQGGMRAFF; cdr3_nt: TGTGCCAGCAGTGAACAGGGGGGTATGCGAGCTTTCTTT
j_call: TRBJ1-2; d_call: TRBD1; v_call: TRBV5-1; clone_size: .; cdr3_aa: CASRGTGAYGYTF; cdr3_nt: TGCGCCAGCAGAGGGACAGGGGCTTATGGCTACACCTTC
j_call: TRBJ2-3; d_call: .; v_call: TRBV9; clone_size: .; cdr3_aa: CASSATGSFTDTQYF; cdr3_nt: TGTGCCAGCAGCGCCACGGGATCCTTCACAGATACGCAGTATTTT
j_call: TRBJ2-7; d_call: TRBD2; v_call: TRBV4-1; clone_size: .; cdr3_aa: CASGGTSGGSNYEQYF; cdr3_nt: TGCGCCAGCGGCGGGACTAGCGGGGGAAGTAACTACGAGCAGTACTTC
j_call: TRBJ2-7; d_call: .; v_call: TRBV4-1; clone_size: few; cdr3_aa: CASSQDFRTELYEQYF; cdr3_nt: TGCGCCAGCAGCCAAGATTTTAGGACAGAGCTCTACGAGCAGTACTTC
j_call: TRBJ1-5; d_call: .; v_call: TRBV3-1/TRBV3-2; clone_size: .; cdr3_aa: CASSQVRTQWGGNQPQHF; cdr3_nt: TGTGCCAGCAGCCAAGTAAGGACTCAATGGGGGGGCAATCAGCCCCAGCATTTT
j_call: TRBJ2-7; d_call: .; v_call: TRBV7-2; clone_size: .; cdr3_aa: CASSSRPGEQYF; cdr3_nt: TGTGCCAGCAGCTCCAGACCGGGGGAGCAGTACTTC
j_call: TRBJ2-3; d_call: .; v_call: TRBV5-4; clone_size: once; cdr3_aa: CASSIYTDTQYF; cdr3_nt: TGTGCCAGCAGCATCTACACAGATACGCAGTATTTT